Presented here are 23 T cell receptor beta chains from one specimen sequenced in a study of blood T cell repertoires in COVID-19. Using immunoSEQ multiplex PCR, the repertoire was profiled, and TCRdb retains in-frame clones only, with some absent. The sample lists some 41,000 clones; approximately 86% were seen once. Sequenced sample: peripheral blood. The receptors originated from an older man in a cohort sampled during active COVID-19.

The CDR3, as DNA: TGTGCCACCAGTGACACCCGCGCCCGGGGTGGAGAGACCCAGTACTTC. Amino acids: CATSDTRARGGETQYF. J is TRBJ2-5 and V is TRBV24-1; D might be TRBD2 (5 bases). Trimming pared 4 bases from V and 4 bases from J, leaving 18 bases between. Germline lookup yields CDR1 KGHDR and CDR2 SFDVKD. The CDR3 is 16 residues long.

The V call is TRBV27, the J call TRBJ1-3, with a possible D match to TRBD1 (5 bases). With 5 bases removed from V and 4 bases from J, the gap between germline ends came to 9 bases. The CDR3 has 13 residues. Per the germline V gene, CDR1 is MNHEY and CDR2 is SMNVEV (reference sequence). CDR3 nucleotide sequence: TGTGCCAGCAGTAGACAGCACGGAAACACCATATATTTT. It codes for CASSRQHGNTIYF.

The chain has TRBV29-1 and TRBJ2-7; D remains ambiguous. V was clipped by 5 bases and J by 5 bases, with 13 bases between them. CDR1 SQVTM and CDR2 ANQGSEA come from the germline V gene. The CDR3 is made up of 12 amino acids. For the CDR3, the DNA is TGCAGCGTTCTTAAGTACTCGGACGAGCAGTACTTC. Encoded protein: CSVLKYSDEQYF.

V gene TRBV9 combines with J gene TRBJ2-2, with D unresolved. Trimming pared 0 bases from V and 4 bases from J, leaving 4 bases between. Germline CDR1 SGDLS, CDR2 YYNGEE. The CDR3 runs 13 residues. CDR3 in amino acids: CASSVAVTGELFF. The CDR3 DNA is TGTGCCAGCAGCGTAGCAGTCACCGGGGAGCTGTTTTTT.

The chain combines TRBV28 with TRBJ1-3, with D perhaps matching TRBD1 (6 bases). The V gene's germline CDR1 is MDHEN and CDR2 SYDVKM. CDR3 length: 16 amino acids. The V and J ends lost 5 bases and 1 base respectively, with 15 bases between them. In nucleotides, the CDR3 is TGTGCCAGCAGTGACTACAGGGCCCTTTCTGGAAACACCATATATTTT. Its protein is CASSDYRALSGNTIYF.

The V call is TRBV7-2, the J call TRBJ2-3; 8 bases map to TRBD2. J was trimmed by 1 base and V by 3 bases; bases with no gene match: 3. Germline CDR1 is SGHTA and CDR2 is FQGNSA. CDR3 length: 15 amino acids. CDR3 bases: TGTGCCAGCAGCTTGGCGGGAGGACGCACAGATACGCAGTATTTT. It yields the protein CASSLAGGRTDTQYF.

This clone has just a few counts. V gene TRBV6-5 combines with J gene TRBJ1-2, with TRBD1 as a possible D gene (6 bases). The CDR3 has 11 amino acids. CDR1 and CDR2 (germline): MNHEY, SVGAGI. The V gene lost 7 bases and the J gene lost 5 bases, with 8 bases spanning the gap. CDR3 residues: CASTRGYGYTF. The CDR3 coding sequence is TGTGCCAGCACAAGGGGGTATGGCTACACCTTC.

The chain recombines TRBV19 with TRBJ1-4; D unresolved. CDR3 length: 14 amino acids. Germline CDR1 and CDR2: LNHDA and SQIVND (reference sequence). Trimming cost V 3 bases and J 8 bases, with 13 bases left between them. This CDR3 reads CASSIYPGGEKLFF. CDR3 coding DNA: TGTGCCAGTAGTATCTATCCGGGTGGAGAAAAACTGTTTTTT.

The chain links TRBV5-1 to TRBJ2-2; 9 bases agree with TRBD1. V lost 5 bases, J lost 1 base, and 6 bases stayed unmatched. CDR1 and CDR2 from the germline V gene are SGHRS and YFSETQ. The CDR3 extends over 16 amino acids. Here the CDR3 reads CASRLPGQGNTGELFF. DNA of the CDR3: TGCGCCAGCAGGTTACCGGGACAGGGGAACACCGGGGAGCTGTTTTTT.

The rearrangement uses TRBV28 and TRBJ2-7, with D unclear. CDR3 length: 13 residues. Per germline, CDR1 MDHEN and CDR2 SYDVKM. Trimming removed 6 bases at V and 2 bases at J, with 11 bases between. This CDR3 reads CASSPPRTYEQYF. The CDR3, as DNA: TGTGCCAGCAGCCCCCCCCGTACCTACGAGCAGTACTTC. The full variable domain, in which reference TRBV28 and TRBJ2-7 provide the parts outside the CDR3, is DVKVTQSSRYLVKRTGEKVFLECVQDMDHENMFWYRQDPGLGLRLIYFSYDVKMKEKGDIPEGYSVSREKKERFSLILESASTNQTSMYLCASSPPRTYEQYFGPGTRLTVT.

The chain uses TRBV5-1 and TRBJ1-2; 8 bases map to TRBD1. Germline V gene sequence: CDR1 SGHRS, CDR2 YFSETQ. This CDR3 has 14 residues. J was trimmed by 5 bases and V by 4 bases; bases with no gene match: 7. The CDR3 DNA reads TGCGCCAGCAGCCGCGGACAGGGAACTTATGGCTACACCTTC. Amino acids: CASSRGQGTYGYTF.

The CDR3 here is CASSYAGTGWQPQHF. In DNA form, the CDR3 reads TGTGCCAGCAGTTACGCCGGGACAGGGTGGCAGCCCCAGCATTTT. The chain employs TRBV6-6 and TRBJ1-5, with 9 positions matching TRBD1. Losses at the gene ends were 2 bases for V and 7 bases for J; bases not matched to a gene: 6. Germline V gene sequence: CDR1 MNHNY, CDR2 SVGAGI (reference sequence). The CDR3 has 15 amino acids.

This rearrangement joins TRBV15 to TRBJ2-2; maybe TRBD1 (5 bases). Trimming removed 1 base at V and 3 bases at J, with 6 bases between. The CDR3 loop spans 14 amino acids. Germline V gene sequence: CDR1 LNHNV, CDR2 YYDKDF (reference sequence). This chain's CDR3 is CATSRGQYTGELFF. The CDR3 bases are TGTGCCACCAGCAGAGGACAGTACACCGGGGAGCTGTTTTTT.

The chain has TRBV6-4 and TRBJ1-5; no reliable D call. Germline V gene lookup returns CDR1 MRHNA and CDR2 SNTAGT. The CDR3 totals 14 residues. Trimming removed 5 bases at V and 2 bases at J, with 10 bases between. The CDR3 coding sequence is TGTGCCAGCAGTCTGGAGGAGGGCAATCAGCCCCAGCATTTT. It translates to CASSLEEGNQPQHF.

The rearrangement joins TRBV7-9 to TRBJ2-7; 10 bases match TRBD1. CDR3 size: 16 residues. CDR1 SEHNR and CDR2 FQNEAQ come from the germline V gene (reference sequence). Losses at the gene ends were 5 bases for V and 6 bases for J; bases not matched to a gene: 13. This CDR3 reads CASSLGMGQGRGEQYF. The CDR3 nucleotides are TGTGCCAGCAGCCTGGGAATGGGACAGGGGAGGGGCGAGCAGTACTTC.

V usage is TRBV30 and J usage is TRBJ1-3; D unresolved. Trimming left V 8 bases short and J 0 bases short, with 11 bases between. The germline CDR1 and CDR2 sequences are GTSNPN and SVGIG (reference sequence). The CDR3 contains 13 residues. In DNA form, the CDR3 reads TGTGCCCAAACCGCTAGCTCTGGAAACACCATATATTTT. Protein sequence: CAQTASSGNTIYF.

The V gene is TRBV30, the J gene TRBJ1-2; no reliable D call. Germline V gene lookup returns CDR1 GTSNPN and CDR2 SVGIG (reference sequence). The CDR3 extends over 11 amino acids. Deletions cut 2 bases from V and 8 bases from J, with 9 bases between. Here the CDR3 DNA reads TGTGCCTGGAGTTGGGAGGGCGGCTACACCTTC. Amino acid sequence: CAWSWEGGYTF.

This clone was picked up one time. The chain has TRBV6-2 or TRBV6-3 and TRBJ1-5; 10 nucleotides match TRBD1. From germline, CDR1 is MNHEY and CDR2 SVGEGT. Trimming at V came to 2 bases and at J to 5 bases, leaving 3 bases not matched to a gene. CDR3 length: 15 residues. The CDR3 reads CASSYGTGDHQPQHF. DNA of the CDR3: TGTGCCAGCAGTTACGGGACAGGGGACCATCAGCCCCAGCATTTT.

V and J are TRBV5-4 and TRBJ2-3; tentatively, D is TRBD2 (6 bases). The germline CDR1 and CDR2 sequences are SGHNT and YYREEE (reference sequence). Trimming pared 4 bases from V and 4 bases from J, leaving 10 bases between. The CDR3 has 13 residues. The CDR3 reads CASSIGLPDTQYF. The CDR3 nucleotides are TGTGCCAGCAGCATAGGACTACCAGATACGCAGTATTTT.

CDR3 loop: CASSPESRVGNTIYF. In nucleotides, the CDR3 is TGCGCCAGCAGCCCCGAATCCCGGGTTGGAAACACCATATATTTT. V usage is TRBV4-1 and J usage is TRBJ1-3, with D unclear. The CDR3 sequence is 15 residues long. Germline V CDR1 and CDR2: MGHRA, YSYEKL. V lost 4 bases, J lost 3 bases, and 13 bases lay in between.

This rearrangement joins TRBV28 to TRBJ1-1; TRBD1 matches 12 bases. Germline V gene sequence: CDR1 MDHEN, CDR2 SYDVKM. CDR3 length: 16 amino acids. The trim removed 4 bases at V and 3 bases at J, leaving 6 bases unmatched. In DNA form, the CDR3 reads TGTGCCAGCAGTTCCGGGACAGGGGGCGTCGACACTGAAGCTTTCTTT. It encodes CASSSGTGGVDTEAFF.

This CDR3 reads CASSNGGASNEQFF. CDR3 in DNA: TGCGCCAGCAGTAATGGGGGGGCGAGTAATGAGCAGTTCTTC. This chain connects TRBV4-1 to TRBJ2-1; D is perhaps TRBD2 (7 bases). The CDR3 has 14 residues. The V end lost 6 bases, the J end lost 7 bases, and 16 bases lay between the germline ends. Germline loops: CDR1 MGHRA, CDR2 YSYEKL.

The chain couples TRBV24-1 to TRBJ2-7; D unclear. V lost 3 bases, J lost 4 bases, and 9 bases lay in between. CDR1 KGHDR and CDR2 SFDVKD come from the germline V gene. CDR3 size: 13 residues. CDR3 sequence (DNA): TGTGCCACCAGTGATGGGCAGAATTACGAGCAGTACTTC. Protein sequence: CATSDGQNYEQYF.